This section outlines one T cell receptor (beta chain) sequence together with its context. The protocol was immunoSEQ multiplex PCR, while the TCRdb copy is restricted to in-frame clones and leaves out a portion. The repertoire holds tens of thousands of clones, with 80% to 90% as singletons. The data stem from a study of T cell changes during pregnancy in multiple sclerosis. This CDR3 comprises 14 residues. Germline CDR1 is SGHRS and CDR2 is YFSETQ. Trimming took off 0 bases at V and 6 bases at J, with 11 bases between the two ends. This rearrangement joins TRBV5-1 to TRBJ2-3; D possibly corresponds to TRBD1 (5 bases). The source is a female donor with multiple sclerosis, enrolled in a pregnancy study. The sample here was CD4+ T cells from peripheral blood mononuclear cells, taken after pregnancy. CDR3 DNA sequence: TGCGCCAGCAGCTTGGCCCAGGGTACGGATACGCAGTATTTT. This encodes CASSLAQGTDTQYF. Full variable domain (remainder filled in from reference TRBV5-1 and TRBJ2-3): KAGVTQTPRYLIKTRGQQVTLSCSPISGHRSVSWYQQTPGQGLQFLFEYFSETQRNKGNFPGRFSGRQFSNSRSEMNVSTLELGDSALYLCASSLAQGTDTQYFGPGTRLTVL.